The rows below give T cell receptor beta chains drawn from one sample of a study of human T cells and chemical hapten exposure. From the RACE reads, TCRdb called clonotypes with MiXCR, one entry per CDR3 protein. Of fewer than 80,000 distinct CDR3 sequences in the sample, approximately 9.9% are singletons; the top ten hold approximately 2%. This material consisted of whole blood, taken in connection with sensitization to the hapten diphenylcyclopropenone (DPC). Receptors originate from a woman aged 25-40 years with alopecia areata. Some clones in this sample may be carry-over from other donors' samples. CDR3s include the opening cysteine and the closing phenylalanine or tryptophan. D genes are given only for firm matches. Not all rows give a size; the values are once, few, many and, for expanded clones, a class.

size	D	V	length	J	CDR3	DNA
.	.	TRBV19	15	TRBJ1-5	CASSTSDSSDQPQHF	TGTGCCAGTAGTACGAGCGACAGTAGCGATCAGCCCCAGCATTTT
many	.	TRBV7-9	16	TRBJ2-7	CASSPFRSGKTYEQYF	TGTGCCAGCAGCCCTTTCCGGAGCGGAAAAACCTACGAGCAGTACTTC
.	.	TRBV6-2/TRBV6-3	13	TRBJ2-2	CAILGQNTGELFF	TGTGCCATTCTGGGACAGAACACCGGGGAGCTGTTTTTT
.	.	TRBV7-9	14	TRBJ1-2	CASSLVPGIYGYTF	TGTGCCAGCAGCTTAGTCCCAGGGATCTATGGCTACACCTTC
.	.	TRBV9	14	TRBJ2-5	CASSGRGRMETQYF	TGTGCCAGCAGCGGGAGGGGTCGGATGGAGACCCAGTACTTC
many	.	TRBV28	14	TRBJ2-7	CASSTVGITYEQYF	TGTGCCAGCAGCACGGTCGGAATAACCTACGAGCAGTACTTC
few	TRBD1	TRBV24-1	14	TRBJ2-1	CATSSYSGTEGQFF	TGTGCCACCAGCTCTTATTCCGGGACAGAAGGGCAGTTCTTC
.	TRBD2	TRBV19	13	TRBJ2-7	CTSSPRLAYEQYF	TGTACCAGTAGTCCAAGACTAGCTTACGAGCAGTACTTC
.	TRBD1	TRBV3-1	18	TRBJ1-2	CASSHRTGPSRGVRGYTF	TGTGCCAGCAGCCACAGGACAGGACCCTCTAGGGGGGTCCGTGGCTACACCTTC
.	TRBD1	TRBV12-3/TRBV12-4	15	TRBJ1-2	CASTAPGQGWYGYTF	TGTGCCAGCACCGCGCCGGGACAGGGTTGGTATGGCTACACCTTC
many	TRBD2	TRBV7-3	15	TRBJ2-2	CASSLGLANTGELFF	TGTGCCAGCAGCCTGGGACTAGCAAACACCGGGGAGCTGTTTTTT
many	TRBD1	TRBV2	15	TRBJ1-5	CASRGGQVSNQPQHF	TGTGCCAGCAGGGGGGGACAGGTTTCCAATCAGCCCCAGCATTTT
many	.	TRBV7-2	11	TRBJ2-7	CASSLDTEQYF	TGTGCCAGCAGCTTGGACACCGAGCAGTACTTC
.	.	TRBV18	15	TRBJ1-6	CASSTQGRGNSPLHF	TGTGCCAGCTCAACCCAGGGCAGGGGCAATTCACCCCTCCACTTT
few	.	TRBV28	14	TRBJ2-7	CASSPPYPPYEQYF	TGTGCCAGCAGTCCCCCGTATCCCCCCTACGAGCAGTACTTC
.	.	TRBV23-1	16	TRBJ2-2	CASSQITGPTTGELFF	TGCGCCAGCAGTCAAATAACAGGGCCGACCACCGGGGAGCTGTTTTTT
.	.	TRBV10-2	15	TRBJ2-2	CASSPVVLNTGELFF	TGCGCCAGCAGCCCGGTTGTCCTGAACACCGGGGAGCTGTTTTTT
many	TRBD1	TRBV7-9	15	TRBJ2-2	CATTQGARNTGELFF	TGTGCCACCACACAGGGGGCCCGGAACACCGGGGAGCTGTTTTTT
few	TRBD1	TRBV28	17	TRBJ2-4	CASNTPPLDKTGYIQYF	TGTGCCAGCAACACCCCACCCCTCGACAAGACAGGGTACATTCAGTACTTC
few	TRBD1	TRBV28	14	TRBJ2-7	CASSLTGPSYEQYF	TGTGCCAGCAGCCTGACAGGGCCCTCCTACGAGCAGTACTTC
.	.	TRBV18	14	TRBJ2-1	CASSPLSSYNEQFF	TGTGCCAGCTCACCGTTAAGCTCCTACAATGAGCAGTTCTTC
few	TRBD2	TRBV7-2	15	TRBJ2-1	CASSPQRGAGNEQFF	TGTGCCAGCAGCCCCCAGCGGGGGGCCGGTAATGAGCAGTTCTTC
few	TRBD2	TRBV20-1	17	TRBJ2-7	CSARVSTSGRGSYEQYF	TGCAGTGCTAGAGTTAGTACTAGCGGGAGAGGATCCTACGAGCAGTACTTC
.	.	TRBV5-1	12	TRBJ1-1	CASSLEGIEAFF	TGCGCCAGCAGCTTAGAGGGTATCGAAGCTTTCTTT
.	.	TRBV10-2	14	TRBJ1-1	CASSETEANTEAFF	TGCGCCAGCAGTGAGACAGAGGCCAACACTGAAGCTTTCTTT
.	TRBD1	TRBV3-1	15	TRBJ1-6	CASSRITGEYSPLHF	TGTGCCAGCAGCCGAATTACAGGGGAGTATTCACCCCTCCACTTT
many	.	TRBV14	16	TRBJ1-1	CASSQDFWGANTEAFF	TGTGCCAGCAGCCAAGATTTTTGGGGTGCGAACACTGAAGCTTTCTTT
many	TRBD2	TRBV30	14	TRBJ2-1	CAWSISGADNEQFF	TGTGCCTGGAGTATTAGCGGGGCAGACAATGAGCAGTTCTTC
few	TRBD1	TRBV28	14	TRBJ1-5	CASRQGGSNQPQHF	TGTGCCAGCAGGCAGGGGGGTAGCAATCAGCCCCAGCATTTT
few	TRBD1	TRBV20-1	13	TRBJ1-1	CSAPGGQGTEAFF	TGCAGTGCCCCAGGGGGCCAGGGCACTGAAGCTTTCTTT
.	.	TRBV4-3	15	TRBJ2-2	CASSQALGQGGELFF	TGCGCCAGCAGCCAAGCACTAGGGCAGGGGGGGGAGCTGTTTTTT
many	TRBD2	TRBV4-3	15	TRBJ2-7	CASRQGTSGSYEQYF	TGCGCCAGCAGGCAAGGGACTAGCGGGAGTTACGAGCAGTACTTC
.	TRBD1	TRBV10-3	15	TRBJ2-7	CAISDRTGYPYEQYF	TGTGCCATCAGCGACCGGACAGGGTACCCCTACGAGCAGTACTTC
.	TRBD1	TRBV11-2	14	TRBJ2-5	CASSSKTGGETQYF	TGTGCCAGCAGCTCGAAGACAGGGGGAGAGACCCAGTACTTC
.	.	TRBV12-3/TRBV12-4	12	TRBJ1-2	CASSLLGDGYTF	TGTGCCAGCAGTTTACTAGGGGACGGCTACACCTTC
few	.	TRBV4-3	15	TRBJ1-6	CASSQEGGIRAPLHF	TGCGCCAGCAGCCAAGAGGGGGGTATCCGGGCCCCCCTCCACTTT
few	.	TRBV6-5	13	TRBJ2-3	CASTEGGSDTQYF	TGTGCCAGCACCGAGGGGGGATCAGATACGCAGTATTTT
many	.	TRBV5-4	12	TRBJ2-2	CASSLASGELFF	TGTGCCAGCAGCTTGGCTTCCGGGGAGCTGTTTTTT
few	TRBD1	TRBV18	16	TRBJ1-4	CASSPADRDLNEKLFF	TGTGCCAGCTCACCAGCCGACAGGGACCTTAATGAAAAACTGTTTTTT
.	TRBD1	TRBV7-2	15	TRBJ2-7	CASSLGVQGIYEQYF	TGTGCCAGCAGCTTAGGAGTACAGGGGATCTACGAGCAGTACTTC
few	TRBD1	TRBV5-1	16	TRBJ1-2	CASSLGSTGTPYGYTF	TGCGCCAGCAGCTTGGGATCGACAGGGACCCCCTATGGCTACACCTTC
many	.	TRBV27	14	TRBJ1-1	CASSSAFPQAEAFF	TGTGCCAGCAGCTCCGCCTTTCCACAGGCTGAAGCTTTCTTT
.	.	TRBV30	15	TRBJ1-6	CAWSVAPPGGSPLHF	TGTGCCTGGAGTGTTGCTCCACCCGGAGGGTCACCCCTCCACTTT
few	.	TRBV6-6	15	TRBJ1-1	CASSATGIMNTEAFF	TGTGCCAGCAGTGCCACGGGGATTATGAACACTGAAGCTTTCTTT
.	TRBD1	TRBV7-3	14	TRBJ2-5	CASSSTGYAETQYF	TGTGCCAGCAGCTCGACAGGGTACGCAGAGACCCAGTACTTC
.	.	TRBV11-2	12	TRBJ2-5	CASGRRKETQYF	TGTGCCAGCGGCCGTAGAAAAGAGACCCAGTACTTC
.	TRBD1	TRBV7-3	14	TRBJ1-6	CASSLQGADSPLHF	TGTGCCAGCAGCCTACAGGGGGCTGATTCACCCCTCCACTTT
many	.	TRBV5-6	12	TRBJ2-7	CASSLVGYEQYF	TGTGCCAGCAGCTTGGTAGGTTACGAGCAGTACTTC